Sequencing of this T cell receptor beta chain was carried out in a study of blood T cell repertoires in COVID-19. Original analysis: Reference gene primer amplification in the assay estimated nucleated cell counts. TCRdb's copy holds only in-frame clones and misses some; the assay was immunoSEQ multiplex PCR. The V and J calls and clone size come from that table; D and trimming were worked out from the DNA. The sample lists about 58,000 clones, roughly 90% occurring once. This receptor was taken from a woman in her sixties with active COVID-19. The sample was peripheral blood.

Here the CDR3 reads CASSFWGPASYEQYF. The CDR3 coding sequence is TGCGCCAGCAGCTTCTGGGGGCCCGCCTCCTACGAGCAGTACTTC. The chain recombines TRBV5-1 with TRBJ2-7, with TRBD1 as a possible D gene (6 bases). Trimming pared 2 bases from V and 0 bases from J, leaving 12 bases between. CDR3 length: 15 residues. Germline assignment: CDR1 SGHRS and CDR2 YFSETQ.